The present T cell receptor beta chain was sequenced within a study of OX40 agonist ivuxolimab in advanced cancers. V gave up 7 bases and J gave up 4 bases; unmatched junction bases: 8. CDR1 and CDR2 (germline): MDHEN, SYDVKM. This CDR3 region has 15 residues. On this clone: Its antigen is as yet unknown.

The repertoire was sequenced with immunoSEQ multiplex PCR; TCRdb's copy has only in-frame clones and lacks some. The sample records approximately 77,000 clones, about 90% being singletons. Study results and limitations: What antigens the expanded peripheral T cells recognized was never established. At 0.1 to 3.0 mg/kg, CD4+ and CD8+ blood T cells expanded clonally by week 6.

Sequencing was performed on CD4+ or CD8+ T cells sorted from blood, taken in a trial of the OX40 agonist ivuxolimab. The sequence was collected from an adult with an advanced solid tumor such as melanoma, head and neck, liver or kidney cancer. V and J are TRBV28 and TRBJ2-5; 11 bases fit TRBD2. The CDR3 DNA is TGTGCCAGCACCATCGGACTAGCGGGCGGAGAGACCCAGTACTTC. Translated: CASTIGLAGGETQYF.